Presented here are 19 T cell receptor beta chains from one specimen sequenced in a study of blood T cell repertoires in COVID-19. The data were produced by immunoSEQ multiplex PCR, yet TCRdb's version contains in-frame clones alone and is incomplete. This table has about 200,000 clones, 84% appearing once. What was sequenced was peripheral blood. The receptors stem from a woman aged 50 to 65 with active or convalescent COVID-19.

The chain recombines TRBV5-1 with TRBJ2-6; unclear D gene. Deletions cut 3 bases from V and 0 bases from J, with 10 bases between. Germline CDR1 SGHRS, CDR2 YFSETQ. The CDR3 runs to 16 residues. CDR3 DNA: TGCGCCAGCAGCTCGAGGTCGGGCTCTGGGGCCAACGTCCTGACTTTC. This encodes CASSSRSGSGANVLTF.

The rearrangement joins TRBV18 to TRBJ2-1; TRBD1 is a possible D gene (5 bases). The germline CDR1 and CDR2 sequences are KGHSH and LQKENI. The CDR3 has 16 amino acids. V shed 2 bases and J shed 7 bases, with 18 bases lying between them. CDR3 in amino acids: CASSPLEGAKKNEQFF. In nucleotides, the CDR3 is TGTGCCAGCTCACCATTGGAAGGGGCAAAGAAGAATGAGCAGTTCTTC.

The chain is built from TRBV6-5 and TRBJ2-3, with 10 bases identical to TRBD1. CDR3 length equals 13 residues. Germline loops: CDR1 MNHEY, CDR2 SVGAGI. J gave up 4 bases and V 10 bases, and 5 bases lay outside the gene matches. Written as DNA, the CDR3 is TGTGCCACCCGACAGGGGGCCTCAGATACGCAGTATTTT. The encoded protein is CATRQGASDTQYF.

The V and J genes are TRBV12-3 or TRBV12-4 and TRBJ1-4; D remains ambiguous. This CDR3 region has 13 residues. Trimming took off 7 bases at V and 2 bases at J, with 8 bases between the two ends. CDR3 nucleotides: TGTGCCAGCATGACAACTACTAATGAAAAACTGTTTTTT. Its protein is CASMTTTNEKLFF.

J is TRBJ1-6 and V is TRBV2; the match to TRBD1 covers 8 bases. This CDR3 has 15 amino acids. Losses at the gene ends were 4 bases for V and 10 bases for J; bases not matched to a gene: 9. Germline V gives CDR1 SNHLY, CDR2 FYNNEI. CDR3 protein: CASSVTTGARSPLHF. Here the CDR3 DNA reads TGTGCCAGCAGTGTTACGACAGGGGCGAGGTCACCCCTCCACTTT.

The chain has TRBV20-1 and TRBJ2-7, with TRBD1 identical over 7 bases. CDR1 is DFQATT, CDR2 SNEGSKA, per germline (reference sequence). J gave up 1 base and V 3 bases, and 9 bases lay outside the gene matches. The CDR3 consists of 15 residues. CDR3 residues: CSASPAGGESYEQYV. The CDR3 DNA reads TGCAGTGCTAGTCCTGCAGGGGGAGAGTCCTACGAGCAGTACGTC.

The table lists this clone with a few counts. The chain couples TRBV2 to TRBJ1-2; no reliable D call. Trimming shortened V by 1 base and J by 4 bases, and 7 bases separated the two germline ends. CDR1 and CDR2 (germline): SNHLY, FYNNEI. CDR3 length: 13 residues. The CDR3, as DNA: TGTGCCAGCAGTGAAGAAACAAGCTATGGCTACACCTTC. Translated: CASSEETSYGYTF. Complete variable domain (other parts from reference TRBV2 and TRBJ1-2): EPEVTQTPSHQVTQMGQEVILRCVPISNHLYFYWYRQILGQKVEFLVSFYNNEISEKSEIFDDQFSVERPDGSNFTLKIRSTKLEDSAMYFCASSEETSYGYTFGSGTRLTVV.

The chain joins TRBV19 to TRBJ1-1; 7 nucleotides agree with TRBD1. Per the germline V gene, CDR1 is LNHDA and CDR2 is SQIVND (reference sequence). The length of the CDR3 is 16 residues. V lost 7 bases, J lost 8 bases, and 19 bases stayed unmatched. CDR3 in DNA: TGTGCCAGTAAGACCCCTTTTGGGACAGACCAATACGAAGCTTTCTTT. It is translated as CASKTPFGTDQYEAFF.

This clone was detected a few times. The chain has TRBV28 and TRBJ1-1; 11 bases are shared with TRBD1. The CDR3 runs to 14 residues. Germline V CDR1 and CDR2: MDHEN, SYDVKM. V lost 3 bases, J lost 7 bases, and 4 bases stayed unmatched. The CDR3 sequence: CASSFRTGGGEAFF. Written as DNA, the CDR3 is TGTGCCAGCAGTTTTCGGACAGGGGGCGGTGAAGCTTTCTTT.

J is TRBJ2-2 and V is TRBV4-1; 11 bases are shared with TRBD1. CDR3 length equals 17 residues. Germline values: CDR1 MGHRA, CDR2 YSYEKL. J gave up 5 bases and V 0 bases, and 5 bases lay outside the gene matches. In DNA form, the CDR3 reads TGCGCCAGCAGCCAAGAGAGGACAGGGGGCCGAACCGGGGAGCTGTTTTTT. Amino acid sequence: CASSQERTGGRTGELFF.

The V call is TRBV19, the J call TRBJ2-2; D is perhaps TRBD2 (7 bases). The CDR3 runs 14 residues. V shed 2 bases and J shed 6 bases, with 10 bases lying between them. Germline CDR1 and CDR2: LNHDA and SQIVND (reference sequence). The CDR3 is CASSILGGAGELFF. CDR3 sequence (DNA): TGTGCCAGTAGTATACTAGGGGGGGCCGGGGAGCTGTTTTTT.

The chain combines TRBV6-2 or TRBV6-3 with TRBJ2-2, with D possibly matching TRBD1 (6 bases). Germline assignment: CDR1 MNHEY and CDR2 SVGEGT. This CDR3 is 14 amino acids long. V lost 0 bases and J 7 bases, leaving 9 bases between the germline ends. CDR3 protein: CASSYSRGIGELFF. The CDR3 DNA reads TGTGCCAGCAGTTACTCCAGGGGCATCGGGGAGCTGTTTTTT.

The chain combines TRBV7-9 with TRBJ1-3, with D perhaps TRBD1 (5 bases). This CDR3 is 16 amino acids long. Germline V CDR1 and CDR2: SEHNR, FQNEAQ (reference sequence). V dropped 0 bases and J dropped 4 bases, with 13 bases sitting between them. The CDR3 DNA reads as TGTGCCAGCAGCTTAGCGGGACGGGGGTCAGGAAACACCATATATTTT. It yields the protein CASSLAGRGSGNTIYF.

This sequence joins TRBV11-2 and TRBJ2-1; D is perhaps TRBD2 (6 bases). The CDR3 spans 16 residues. V gave up 5 bases and J gave up 9 bases, with 23 bases separating them. Germline CDR1 SGHAT, CDR2 FQNNGV. CDR3: CASSPGGRRGGAEQFF. The CDR3 region has the DNA TGTGCCAGCAGCCCCGGAGGTAGGCGGGGAGGAGCTGAGCAGTTCTTC. The full variable domain, rest sourced from reference TRBV11-2 and TRBJ2-1, is EAGVAQSPRYKIIEKRQSVAFWCNPISGHATLYWYQQILGQGPKLLIQFQNNGVVDDSQLPKDRFSAERLKGVDSTLKIQPAKLEDSAVYLCASSPGGRRGGAEQFFGPGTRLTVL.

A few counts support this clone. This chain uses TRBV11-2 with TRBJ1-1; D not resolved. The germline V gene encodes CDR1 SGHAT and CDR2 FQNNGV. Deletions cut 0 bases from V and 0 bases from J, with 11 bases between. The CDR3 runs to 16 residues. The CDR3 DNA reads TGTGCCAGCAGCTTAGATCCTGGCGGAATGAACACTGAAGCTTTCTTT. This gives the protein CASSLDPGGMNTEAFF.

The rearrangement joins TRBV7-6 to TRBJ2-3, with D perhaps TRBD2 (5 bases). CDR1 and CDR2 from the germline V gene are SGHVS and FNYEAQ. Trimming shortened V by 2 bases and J by 4 bases, and 7 bases separated the two germline ends. This CDR3 has 13 amino acids. The CDR3 is CASSLTGADTQYF. CDR3 coding DNA: TGTGCCAGCAGCTTAACCGGGGCAGATACGCAGTATTTT.

The rearrangement uses TRBV29-1 and TRBJ1-2, with TRBD1 as a possible D gene (5 bases). CDR1 and CDR2 from the germline V gene are SQVTM and ANQGSEA. Trimming pared 7 bases from V and 4 bases from J, leaving 16 bases between. The CDR3 runs to 13 residues. This chain's CDR3 is CSAGQGWGYGYTF. The CDR3 DNA reads as TGCAGCGCGGGGCAGGGATGGGGCTATGGCTACACCTTC.

This chain uses TRBV25-1 with TRBJ2-7; D is uncertain. The length of the CDR3 is 12 residues. Per the germline V gene, CDR1 is MGHDK and CDR2 is SYGVNS. The V end lost 6 bases, the J end lost 6 bases, and 12 bases lay between the germline ends. CDR3 sequence: CASSRLGPEQYF. In DNA, the CDR3 is TGTGCCAGCAGCAGACTTGGCCCCGAGCAGTACTTC.

Here the CDR3 reads CASSFGVLGQPQHF. The DNA for the CDR3 is TGTGCCAGCAGTTTCGGGGTACTCGGACAGCCCCAGCATTTT. V is TRBV28 and J is TRBJ1-5; no reliable D call. CDR1 is MDHEN and CDR2 is SYDVKM in the germline V gene. V shed 3 bases and J shed 7 bases, with 13 bases lying between them. The CDR3 spans 14 residues. The full variable domain, completed using reference TRBV28 and TRBJ1-5, is DVKVTQSSRYLVKRTGEKVFLECVQDMDHENMFWYRQDPGLGLRLIYFSYDVKMKEKGDIPEGYSVSREKKERFSLILESASTNQTSMYLCASSFGVLGQPQHFGDGTRLSIL.